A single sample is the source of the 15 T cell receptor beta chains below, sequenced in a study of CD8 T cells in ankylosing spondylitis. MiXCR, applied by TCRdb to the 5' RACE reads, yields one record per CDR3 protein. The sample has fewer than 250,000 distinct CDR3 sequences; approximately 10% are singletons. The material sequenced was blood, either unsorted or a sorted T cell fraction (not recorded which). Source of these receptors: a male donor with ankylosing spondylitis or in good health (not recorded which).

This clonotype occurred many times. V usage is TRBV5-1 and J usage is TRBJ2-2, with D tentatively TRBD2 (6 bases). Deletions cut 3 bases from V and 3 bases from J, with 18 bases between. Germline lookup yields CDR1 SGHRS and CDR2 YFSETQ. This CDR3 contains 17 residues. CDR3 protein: CASSSPPGRTHTGELFF. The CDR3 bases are TGCGCCAGCAGCTCCCCTCCGGGGAGGACTCACACCGGGGAGCTGTTTTTT.

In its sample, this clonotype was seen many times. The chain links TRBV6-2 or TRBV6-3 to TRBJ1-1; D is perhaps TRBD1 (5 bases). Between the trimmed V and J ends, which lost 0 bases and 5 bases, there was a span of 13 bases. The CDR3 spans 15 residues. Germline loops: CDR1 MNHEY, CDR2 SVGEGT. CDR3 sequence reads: CASSYSPRGTTEAFF. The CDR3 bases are TGTGCCAGCAGTTACTCGCCACGGGGGACGACTGAAGCTTTCTTT.

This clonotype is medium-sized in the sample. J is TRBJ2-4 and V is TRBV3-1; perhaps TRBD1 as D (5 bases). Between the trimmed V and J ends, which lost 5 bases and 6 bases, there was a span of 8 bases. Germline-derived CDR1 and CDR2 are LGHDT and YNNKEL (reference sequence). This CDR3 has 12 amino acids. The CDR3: CASSFTGNIQYF. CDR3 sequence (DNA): TGTGCCAGCAGCTTTACAGGAAACATTCAGTACTTC. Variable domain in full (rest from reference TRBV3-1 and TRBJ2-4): DTAVSQTPKYLVTQMGNDKSIKCEQNLGHDTMYWYKQDSKKFLKIMFSYNNKELIINETVPNRFSPKSPDKAHLNLHINSLELGDSAVYFCASSFTGNIQYFGAGTRLSVL.

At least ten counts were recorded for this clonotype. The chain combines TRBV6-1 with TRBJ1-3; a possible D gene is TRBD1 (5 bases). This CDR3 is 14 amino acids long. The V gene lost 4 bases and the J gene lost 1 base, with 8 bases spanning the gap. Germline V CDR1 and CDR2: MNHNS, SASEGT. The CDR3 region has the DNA TGTGCCAGCAGTGGGACATCTTCTGGAAACACCATATATTTT. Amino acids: CASSGTSSGNTIYF.

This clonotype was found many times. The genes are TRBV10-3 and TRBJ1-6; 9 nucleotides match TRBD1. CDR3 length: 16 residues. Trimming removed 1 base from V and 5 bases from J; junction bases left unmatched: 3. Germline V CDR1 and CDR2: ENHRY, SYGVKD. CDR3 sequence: CAISELGTGNNSPLHF. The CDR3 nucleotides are TGTGCCATCAGTGAGTTGGGGACAGGGAATAATTCACCCCTCCACTTT.

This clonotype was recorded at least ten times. Here the CDR3 DNA reads TGCGCCAGCAGCTCAAACCAGGGCCTTAACTATGGCTACACCTTC. It encodes CASSSNQGLNYGYTF. V and J are TRBV5-1 and TRBJ1-2; D possibly corresponds to TRBD1 (5 bases). Germline loops: CDR1 SGHRS, CDR2 YFSETQ. Trimming pared 3 bases from V and 1 base from J, leaving 13 bases between. The CDR3 loop spans 15 amino acids. The complete variable domain, with remaining parts taken from reference TRBV5-1 and TRBJ1-2, reads KAGVTQTPRYLIKTRGQQVTLSCSPISGHRSVSWYQQTPGQGLQFLFEYFSETQRNKGNFPGRFSGRQFSNSRSEMNVSTLELGDSALYLCASSSNQGLNYGYTFGSGTRLTVV.

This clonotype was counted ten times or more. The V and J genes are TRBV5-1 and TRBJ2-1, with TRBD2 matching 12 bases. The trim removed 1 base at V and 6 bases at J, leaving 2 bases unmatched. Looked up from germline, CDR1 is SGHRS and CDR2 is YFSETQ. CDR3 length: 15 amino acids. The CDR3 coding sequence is TGCGCCAGCAGCTTGAAGACTAGCGGGAGCAATGAGCAGTTCTTC. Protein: CASSLKTSGSNEQFF.

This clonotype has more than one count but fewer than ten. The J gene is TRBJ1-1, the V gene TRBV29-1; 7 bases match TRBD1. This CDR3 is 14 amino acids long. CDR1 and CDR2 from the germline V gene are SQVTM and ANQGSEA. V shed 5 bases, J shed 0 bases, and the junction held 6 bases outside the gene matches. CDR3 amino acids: CSVTGEQMNTEAFF. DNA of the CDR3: TGCAGCGTTACAGGGGAGCAGATGAACACTGAAGCTTTCTTT.

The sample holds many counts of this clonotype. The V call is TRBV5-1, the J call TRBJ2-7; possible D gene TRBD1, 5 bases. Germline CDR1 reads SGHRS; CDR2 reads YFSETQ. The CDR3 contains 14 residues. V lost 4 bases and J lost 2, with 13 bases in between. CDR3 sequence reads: CASSPAGPTYEQYF. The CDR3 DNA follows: TGCGCCAGCAGCCCCGCAGGGCCAACCTACGAGCAGTACTTC.

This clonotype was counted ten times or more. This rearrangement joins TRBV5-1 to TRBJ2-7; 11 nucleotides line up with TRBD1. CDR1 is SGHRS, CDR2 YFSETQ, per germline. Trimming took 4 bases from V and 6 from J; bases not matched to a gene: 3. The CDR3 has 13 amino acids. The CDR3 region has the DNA TGCGCCAGCAGCATGGGACAGGGGGGCGAGCAGTACTTC. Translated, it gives CASSMGQGGEQYF.

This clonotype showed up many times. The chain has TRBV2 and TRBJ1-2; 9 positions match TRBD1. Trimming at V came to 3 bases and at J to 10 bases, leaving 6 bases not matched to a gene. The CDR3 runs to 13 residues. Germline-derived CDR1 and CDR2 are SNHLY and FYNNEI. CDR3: CASSDYRGPDYTF. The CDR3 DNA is TGTGCCAGCAGTGATTACAGGGGGCCGGACTACACCTTC.

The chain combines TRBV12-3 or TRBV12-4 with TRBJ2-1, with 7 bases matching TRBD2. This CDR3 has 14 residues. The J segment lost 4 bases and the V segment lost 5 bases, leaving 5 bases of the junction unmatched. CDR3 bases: TGTGCCAGCAGTAGGTCTAGCGGTTACAATGAGCAGTTCTTC. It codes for CASSRSSGYNEQFF.

The chain's CDR3 is CASSLLRLSEQYF. In nucleotides, the CDR3 is TGTGCCAGCAGCTTGTTGCGGCTGTCCGAGCAGTACTTC. The chain uses TRBV5-5 and TRBJ2-7; D is ambiguous. Trimming removed 1 base at V and 6 bases at J, with 11 bases between. This CDR3 comprises 13 residues. CDR1 is SGHKS and CDR2 is YYEKEE in the germline V gene (reference sequence).

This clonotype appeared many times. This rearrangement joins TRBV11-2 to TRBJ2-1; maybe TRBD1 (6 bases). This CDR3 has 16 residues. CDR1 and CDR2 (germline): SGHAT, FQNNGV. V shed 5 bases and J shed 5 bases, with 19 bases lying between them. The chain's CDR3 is CASSPLPGQPNNEQFF. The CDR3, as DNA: TGTGCCAGCAGCCCCCTACCCGGACAGCCAAACAATGAGCAGTTCTTC.

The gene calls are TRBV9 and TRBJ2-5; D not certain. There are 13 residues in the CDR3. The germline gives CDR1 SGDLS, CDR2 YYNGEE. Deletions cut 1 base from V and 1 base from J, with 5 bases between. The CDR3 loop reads CASSVSAQETQYF. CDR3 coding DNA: TGTGCCAGCAGCGTATCGGCCCAAGAGACCCAGTACTTC. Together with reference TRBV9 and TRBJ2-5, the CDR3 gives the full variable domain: DSGVTQTPKHLITATGQRVTLRCSPRSGDLSVYWYQQSLDQGLQFLIQYYNGEERAKGNILERFSAQQFPDLHSELNLSSLELGDSALYFCASSVSAQETQYFGPGTRLLVL.